Listed here are 13 T cell receptor beta chains from one sample, sequenced in a study of T-cell memory formation after mild COVID-19. TCRdb used MiXCR to reprocess the 5' RACE reads, holding one entry per CDR3 protein. The sample lists 200,000 to 300,000 distinct CDR3 sequences, 15% occurring once. The specimen was PBMCs or a T cell subset sorted from them (not recorded which). Source of these receptors: an adult woman who had mild COVID-19 (a few samples of this study predate the infection). Cell type and time point are not known.

The V and J genes are TRBV5-1 and TRBJ2-6; no clear D. The CDR3 is 16 residues long. Germline CDR1 and CDR2: SGHRS and YFSETQ. V lost 1 base and J 3 bases, leaving 11 bases between the germline ends. CDR3 sequence: CASSLRQPYGANVLTF. CDR3 DNA: TGCGCCAGCAGCTTGAGGCAGCCTTATGGGGCCAACGTCCTGACTTTC.

The chain combines TRBV2 with TRBJ1-6, with 7 nucleotides matching TRBD1. Germline CDR1 SNHLY, CDR2 FYNNEI. The CDR3 has 14 residues. With 3 bases clipped from V and 7 bases from J, the junction kept 3 bases outside the gene matches. The CDR3 DNA is TGTGCCAGCAGTGATGACAGGGTGAATTCACCCCTCCACTTT. Its protein product is CASSDDRVNSPLHF.

This clonotype was counted only a few times. In nucleotides, the CDR3 is TGCGCCAGCAGTCCCGAATCCCTCAGCGGAAATACGCAGTATTTT. It is translated as CASSPESLSGNTQYF. The chain links TRBV4-3 to TRBJ2-3, with D possibly matching TRBD2 (5 bases). This CDR3 has 15 amino acids. The germline V gene encodes CDR1 LGHNA and CDR2 YSLEER. V lost 6 bases to trimming and J lost 7 bases, with 20 bases between them.

This clonotype was detected ten times or more. The CDR3 sequence: CASNGQYSNQPQHF. The CDR3 DNA reads as TGTGCCAGCAATGGACAGTATAGCAATCAGCCCCAGCATTTT. V is TRBV12-3 or TRBV12-4 and J is TRBJ1-5; weak D call: TRBD1 (6 bases). The CDR3 runs to 14 residues. The germline V and J ends were trimmed by 7 bases and 0 bases, with 10 bases remaining between them.

This clonotype has a handful of counts. This chain links TRBV4-2 with TRBJ2-7, with 9 nucleotides matching TRBD2. The CDR3 is made up of 15 amino acids. CDR1 and CDR2 (germline): LGHNA, YNFKEQ. V lost 3 bases to trimming and J lost 0 bases; unmatched junction nucleotides: 3. The CDR3 nucleotides are TGTGCCAGCAGCCAGACTAGCGGCACCTCCTACGAGCAGTACTTC. Amino acids: CASSQTSGTSYEQYF.

This clonotype was picked up many times. This chain uses TRBV20-1 with TRBJ2-3; D possibly matches TRBD1 or TRBD2 (5 bases each). V gave up 5 bases and J gave up 2 bases, with 11 bases separating them. Germline V gives CDR1 DFQATT, CDR2 SNEGSKA (reference sequence). This CDR3 comprises 13 residues. The chain's CDR3 is CSARDGYTDTQYF. CDR3 sequence (DNA): TGCAGTGCTCGGGACGGATACACAGATACGCAGTATTTT.

This clonotype occurred a few times. The rearrangement uses TRBV6-1 and TRBJ1-5, with D tentatively TRBD1 (6 bases). This CDR3 region has 13 residues. Germline V gene data show CDR1 as MNHNS and CDR2 as SASEGT. Trimming pared 2 bases from V and 7 bases from J, leaving 9 bases between. The CDR3 sequence is CASSERGEQPQHF. CDR3 DNA sequence: TGTGCCAGCAGTGAAAGGGGGGAACAGCCCCAGCATTTT.

The sample holds a few counts of this clonotype. This sequence joins TRBV7-9 and TRBJ2-7, with TRBD1 identical over 11 bases. J gave up 3 bases and V 3 bases, and 4 bases lay outside the gene matches. The CDR3 runs to 15 residues. Germline V gives CDR1 SEHNR, CDR2 FQNEAQ (reference sequence). CDR3 sequence: CASSFSGTGGYEQYF. The CDR3 DNA reads as TGTGCCAGCAGCTTTTCCGGGACAGGGGGCTACGAGCAGTACTTC.

The chain links TRBV7-8 to TRBJ2-7, with 8 bases matching TRBD2. The CDR3 has 15 amino acids. The germline CDR1 and CDR2 sequences are SGHVS and FQNEAQ. V shed 5 bases and J 2 bases; nucleotides not matched to a gene: 8. The CDR3: CASSPLPSGPYEQYF. The CDR3 DNA reads as TGTGCCAGCAGCCCACTCCCTAGCGGGCCCTACGAGCAGTACTTC.

CDR3 nucleotide sequence: TGTGCCAGCAGCTTAGGGACCGGGACAGGGTTGGCTGGCTACACCTTC. Protein sequence: CASSLGTGTGLAGYTF. The J gene is TRBJ1-2, the V gene TRBV7-8, with 9 nucleotides matching TRBD1. J lost 7 bases, V lost 1 base, and 10 bases had no gene match. The CDR3 runs to 16 residues. Germline V gene lookup returns CDR1 SGHVS and CDR2 FQNEAQ.

This rearrangement joins TRBV12-3 or TRBV12-4 to TRBJ1-3, with a weak D call TRBD1 (6 bases). V lost 5 bases, J lost 0 bases, and 11 bases lay in between. The CDR3 sequence is 15 residues long. CDR3 in amino acids: CASSPQGSSGNTIYF. DNA for the CDR3: TGTGCCAGCAGTCCGCAGGGGAGCTCTGGAAACACCATATATTTT.

This chain uses TRBV6-6 with TRBJ2-7; D is unresolved. The CDR3 spans 15 residues. V gave up 2 bases and J gave up 0 bases, with 11 bases separating them. In germline, CDR1 is MNHNY, CDR2 SVGAGI (reference sequence). CDR3 amino acids: CASSYVTSSSYEQYF. CDR3 sequence (DNA): TGTGCCAGCAGTTACGTCACTTCCAGCTCCTACGAGCAGTACTTC.

This clonotype has just one count. This chain joins TRBV5-1 and TRBJ2-7, with 8 bases that match TRBD2. V shed 4 bases, J shed 3 bases, and the junction held 12 bases outside the gene matches. From germline, CDR1 is SGHRS and CDR2 YFSETQ. The CDR3 spans 16 residues. The CDR3 DNA sequence: TGCGCCAGCAGCCGCCTCCGGGGGGGCGGGAACTACGAGCAGTACTTC. Translating it yields CASSRLRGGGNYEQYF. The full variable domain, in which reference TRBV5-1 and TRBJ2-7 provide the parts outside the CDR3, is KAGVTQTPRYLIKTRGQQVTLSCSPISGHRSVSWYQQTPGQGLQFLFEYFSETQRNKGNFPGRFSGRQFSNSRSEMNVSTLELGDSALYLCASSRLRGGGNYEQYFGPGTRLTVT.